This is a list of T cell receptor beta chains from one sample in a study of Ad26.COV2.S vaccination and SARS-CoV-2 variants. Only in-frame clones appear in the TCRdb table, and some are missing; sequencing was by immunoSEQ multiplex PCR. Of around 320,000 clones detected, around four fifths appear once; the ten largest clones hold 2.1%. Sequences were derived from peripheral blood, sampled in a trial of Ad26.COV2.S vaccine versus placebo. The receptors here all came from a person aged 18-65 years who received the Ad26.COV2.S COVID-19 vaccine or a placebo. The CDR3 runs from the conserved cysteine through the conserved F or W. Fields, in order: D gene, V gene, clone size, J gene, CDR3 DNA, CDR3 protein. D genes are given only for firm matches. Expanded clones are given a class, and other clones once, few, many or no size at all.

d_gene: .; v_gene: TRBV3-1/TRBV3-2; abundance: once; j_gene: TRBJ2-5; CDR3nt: TGTGCCAGCAGCCACCTGGATCTGAGGAAGACCCAGTACTTC; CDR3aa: CASSHLDLRKTQYF
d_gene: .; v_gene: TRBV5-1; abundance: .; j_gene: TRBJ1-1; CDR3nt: TGCGCCAGCAGCGGTTCCCACCCGACTGAAGCTTTCTTT; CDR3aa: CASSGSHPTEAFF
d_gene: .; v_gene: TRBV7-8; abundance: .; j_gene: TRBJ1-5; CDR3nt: TGTGCCAGCAGCTTAGAACGGGGGCGGGGTCAGCCCCAGCATTTT; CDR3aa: CASSLERGRGQPQHF
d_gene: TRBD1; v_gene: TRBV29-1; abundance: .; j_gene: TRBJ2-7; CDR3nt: TGCAGCGTTGTCCGGGACAGGCCCTACGAGCAGTACTTC; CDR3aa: CSVVRDRPYEQYF
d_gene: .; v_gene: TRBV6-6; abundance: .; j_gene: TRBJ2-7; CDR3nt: TGTGCCAGCAGCACGGACTGGCGCAGGGACGAGCAGTACTTC; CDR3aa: CASSTDWRRDEQYF
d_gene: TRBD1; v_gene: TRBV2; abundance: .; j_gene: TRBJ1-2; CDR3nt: TGTGCCAGCCGGACAGGGGTGGGTGGCTACACCTTC; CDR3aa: CASRTGVGGYTF
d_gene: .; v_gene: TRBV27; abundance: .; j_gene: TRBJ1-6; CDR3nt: TGTGCCACCCCATGGTCCCTGGGGGCACCCCTCCACTTT; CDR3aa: CATPWSLGAPLHF
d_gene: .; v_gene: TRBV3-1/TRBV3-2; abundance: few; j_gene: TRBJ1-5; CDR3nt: TGTGCCAGCAGCCAAGTGGTGAGGAGGAATCAGCCCCAGCATTTT; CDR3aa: CASSQVVRRNQPQHF
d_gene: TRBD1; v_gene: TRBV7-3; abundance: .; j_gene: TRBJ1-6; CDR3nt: TGTGCCAGCAGCTCGGGGCAGGGGGTAAACTCACCCCTCCACTTT; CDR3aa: CASSSGQGVNSPLHF
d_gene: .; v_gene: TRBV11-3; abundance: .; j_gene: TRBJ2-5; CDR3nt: TGTGCCAGCAGCTGGGGCAGGGAAGAGACCCAGTACTTC; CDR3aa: CASSWGREETQYF
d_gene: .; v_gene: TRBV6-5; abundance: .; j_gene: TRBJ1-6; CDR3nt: TGTGCCAGCATCCTCAGGGTGACCTATAATTCACCCCTCCACTTT; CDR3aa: CASILRVTYNSPLHF
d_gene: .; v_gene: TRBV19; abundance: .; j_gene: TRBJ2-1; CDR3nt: TGTGCCAGCCGCCCTACAGGGAGCAATGAGCAGTTCTTC; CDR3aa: CASRPTGSNEQFF
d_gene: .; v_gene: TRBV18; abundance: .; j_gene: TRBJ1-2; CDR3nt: TGTGCCAGCTCACTACAGGGAAAAAGCTATGGCTACACCTTC; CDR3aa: CASSLQGKSYGYTF
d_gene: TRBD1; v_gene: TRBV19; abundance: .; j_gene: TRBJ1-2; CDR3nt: TGTGCCAGTAGAGCACAGGGGACCTATGGCTACACCTTC; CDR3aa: CASRAQGTYGYTF
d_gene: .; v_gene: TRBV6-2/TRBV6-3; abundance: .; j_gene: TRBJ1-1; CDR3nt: TGTGCCAGCAGTGAGGCGGCGGCAGAAGCTTTCTTT; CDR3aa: CASSEAAAEAFF
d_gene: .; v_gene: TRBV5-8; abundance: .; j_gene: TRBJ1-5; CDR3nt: TGTGCCAGCAGTCAATCGGGTCACCAGCCCCAGCATTTT; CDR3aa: CASSQSGHQPQHF
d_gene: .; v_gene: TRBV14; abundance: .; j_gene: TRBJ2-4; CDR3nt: TGTGCCAGCAGCCAGGAAGCTGGTTGGGGGGCCAAAAACATTCAGTACTTC; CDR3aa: CASSQEAGWGAKNIQYF
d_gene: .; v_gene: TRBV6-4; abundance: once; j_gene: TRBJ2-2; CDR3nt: TGTGCCAGCAGTGACTCGAGCACCGGGGAGCTGTTTTTT; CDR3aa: CASSDSSTGELFF
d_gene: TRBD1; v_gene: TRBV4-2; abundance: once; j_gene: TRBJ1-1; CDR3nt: TGTGCCAGCAGCCAAGCGGCAACAGGACAGGTTGAAGCTTTCTTT; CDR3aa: CASSQAATGQVEAFF
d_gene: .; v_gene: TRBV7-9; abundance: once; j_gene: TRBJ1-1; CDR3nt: TGTGCCAGCAGCTTGGGGGTGATAGAAAGTCGAGGGAACACTGAAGCTTTCTTT; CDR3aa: CASSLGVIESRGNTEAFF
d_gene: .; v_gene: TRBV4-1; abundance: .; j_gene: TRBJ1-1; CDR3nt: TGCGCCAGCAGCCAAGAGGCTGGGGCGTTTGAAGCTTTCTTT; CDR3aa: CASSQEAGAFEAFF
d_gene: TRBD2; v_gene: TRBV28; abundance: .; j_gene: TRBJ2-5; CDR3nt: TGTGCCAGCAGTTCCACCCTTATAGCGGGAGAGACCCAGTACTTC; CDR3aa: CASSSTLIAGETQYF
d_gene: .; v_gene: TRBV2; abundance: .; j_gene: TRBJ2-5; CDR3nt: TGTGCCAGCAGTGAGGATTGGGGGACTCAGTACTTC; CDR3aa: CASSEDWGTQYF
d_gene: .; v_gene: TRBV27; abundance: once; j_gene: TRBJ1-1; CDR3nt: TGTGCCAGCAGTTCATTTGTGGGGGCGAGAACTGAAGCTTTCTTT; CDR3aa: CASSSFVGARTEAFF
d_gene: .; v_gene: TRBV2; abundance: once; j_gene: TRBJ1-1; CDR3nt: TGTGCCAGCAGTGAATATGAGGGGTACACTGAAGCTTTCTTT; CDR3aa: CASSEYEGYTEAFF
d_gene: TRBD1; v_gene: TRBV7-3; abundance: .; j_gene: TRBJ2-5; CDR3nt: TGTGCCAGCAGCTTAGTGGGACAGGGGGCGACGCAAGAGACCCAGTACTTC; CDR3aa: CASSLVGQGATQETQYF